A single sample gave rise to the 4 T cell receptor beta chains below, sequenced in a study of blood T cell repertoires in COVID-19. Produced via immunoSEQ multiplex PCR; TCRdb's table is partial and in-frame only. The repertoire holds 200,000 to 250,000 clones, with 84% as singletons. Sequenced: peripheral blood. The receptors here all came from a man between 50 and 59 years old with active or convalescent COVID-19.

V is TRBV4-2 and J is TRBJ1-1; D gene unclear. CDR1 is LGHNA, CDR2 YNFKEQ, per germline. CDR3 size: 12 residues. Trimming removed 6 bases at V and 4 bases at J, with 9 bases between. The CDR3 DNA reads as TGTGCCAGCAGTCCTGGCCTCACTGAAGCTTTCTTT. It is translated as CASSPGLTEAFF.

J is TRBJ1-4 and V is TRBV6-5; D is uncertain. Germline values: CDR1 MNHEY, CDR2 SVGAGI. The CDR3 sequence is 15 residues long. V dropped 6 bases and J dropped 10 bases, with 21 bases sitting between them. Written as DNA, the CDR3 is TGTGCCAGCAGCCCGTCGGGCCTCGCGAGCGGAAAACTGTTTTTT. As protein: CASSPSGLASGKLFF.

The chain links TRBV9 to TRBJ1-3; 7 positions agree with TRBD1. The CDR3 loop spans 15 amino acids. With 4 bases clipped from V and 4 bases from J, the junction kept 8 bases outside the gene matches. Germline CDR1 and CDR2: SGDLS and YYNGEE. CDR3 sequence reads: CASSLSGTAGNTIYF. The CDR3 nucleotides are TGTGCCAGCAGCTTATCCGGGACAGCCGGAAACACCATATATTTT.

V and J are TRBV6-1 and TRBJ1-2; a weak D match, TRBD1 (5 bases). Germline V gene sequence: CDR1 MNHNS, CDR2 SASEGT. The CDR3 runs to 15 residues. Trimming removed 0 bases at V and 7 bases at J, with 15 bases between. The DNA for the CDR3 is TGTGCCAGCAGTGAAGCAGGGCCCGGGGGGGGTGGCTACACCTTC. Amino acids: CASSEAGPGGGGYTF.